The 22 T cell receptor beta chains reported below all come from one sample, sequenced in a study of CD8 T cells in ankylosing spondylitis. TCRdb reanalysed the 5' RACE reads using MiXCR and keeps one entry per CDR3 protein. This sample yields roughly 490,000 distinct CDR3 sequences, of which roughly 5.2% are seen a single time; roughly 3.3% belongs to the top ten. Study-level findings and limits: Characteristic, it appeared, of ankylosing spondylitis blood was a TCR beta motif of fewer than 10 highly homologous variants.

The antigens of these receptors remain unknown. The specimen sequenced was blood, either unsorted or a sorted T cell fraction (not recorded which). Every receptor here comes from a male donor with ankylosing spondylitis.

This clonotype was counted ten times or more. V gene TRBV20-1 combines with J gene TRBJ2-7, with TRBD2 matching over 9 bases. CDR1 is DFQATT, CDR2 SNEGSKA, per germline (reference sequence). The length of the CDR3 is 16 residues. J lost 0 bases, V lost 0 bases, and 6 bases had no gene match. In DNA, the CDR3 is TGCAGTGCTAGAGATCCCAGCGGGAGGAGCTCCTACGAGCAGTACTTC. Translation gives CSARDPSGRSSYEQYF.

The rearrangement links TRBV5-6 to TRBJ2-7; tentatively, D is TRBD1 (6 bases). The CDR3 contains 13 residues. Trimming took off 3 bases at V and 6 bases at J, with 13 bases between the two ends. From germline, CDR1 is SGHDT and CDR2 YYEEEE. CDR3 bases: TGTGCCAGCAGCTCAGGGGTCATCTGCGAGCAGTACTTC. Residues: CASSSGVICEQYF.

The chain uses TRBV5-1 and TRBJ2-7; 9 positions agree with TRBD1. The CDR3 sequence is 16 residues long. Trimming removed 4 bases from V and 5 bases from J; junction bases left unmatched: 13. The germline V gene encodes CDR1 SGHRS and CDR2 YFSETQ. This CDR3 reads CASSRNPGQGIHEQYF. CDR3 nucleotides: TGCGCCAGCAGCCGAAATCCGGGACAGGGAATCCACGAGCAGTACTTC.

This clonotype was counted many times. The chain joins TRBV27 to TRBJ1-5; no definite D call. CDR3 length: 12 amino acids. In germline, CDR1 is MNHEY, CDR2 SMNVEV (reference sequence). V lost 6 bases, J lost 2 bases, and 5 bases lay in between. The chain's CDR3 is CASSSGNQPQHF. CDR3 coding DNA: TGTGCCAGCAGCTCGGGCAATCAGCCCCAGCATTTT.

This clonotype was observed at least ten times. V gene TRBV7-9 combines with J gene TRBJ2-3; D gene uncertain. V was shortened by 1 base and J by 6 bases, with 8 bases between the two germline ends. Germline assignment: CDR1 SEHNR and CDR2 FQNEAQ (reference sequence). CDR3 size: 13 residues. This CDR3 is CASSLGVRDTQYF. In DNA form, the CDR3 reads TGTGCCAGCAGCTTAGGAGTTCGGGATACGCAGTATTTT.

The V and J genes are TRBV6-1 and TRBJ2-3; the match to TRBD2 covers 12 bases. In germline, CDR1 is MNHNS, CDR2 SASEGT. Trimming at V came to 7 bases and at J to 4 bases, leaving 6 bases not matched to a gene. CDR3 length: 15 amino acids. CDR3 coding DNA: TGTGCCAGCATTGATCTAGCGGGAGGGTCAGATACGCAGTATTTT. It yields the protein CASIDLAGGSDTQYF.

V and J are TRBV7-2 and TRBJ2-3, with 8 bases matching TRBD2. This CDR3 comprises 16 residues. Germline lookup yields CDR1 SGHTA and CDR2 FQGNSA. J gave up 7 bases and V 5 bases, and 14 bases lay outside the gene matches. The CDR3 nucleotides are TGTGCCAGCAGCCTCTTAGTGGCGGGGGGCCGCAATACGCAGTATTTT. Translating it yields CASSLLVAGGRNTQYF.

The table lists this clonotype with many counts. The CDR3 coding sequence is TGCGCCAGCAGCTGGGGGACTAGCGGATCTGGTTACGAGCAGTACTTC. Protein sequence: CASSWGTSGSGYEQYF. V and J are TRBV5-1 and TRBJ2-7; TRBD2 aligns across 11 bases. The V and J ends lost 3 bases and 4 bases, in that order; junction bases with no gene match: 9. The CDR3 spans 16 residues. Germline CDR1 is SGHRS and CDR2 is YFSETQ.

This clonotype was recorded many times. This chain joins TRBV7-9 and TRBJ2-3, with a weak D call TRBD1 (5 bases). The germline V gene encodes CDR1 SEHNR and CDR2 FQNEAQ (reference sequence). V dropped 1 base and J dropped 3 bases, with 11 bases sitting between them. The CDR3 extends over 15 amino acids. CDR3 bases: TGTGCCAGCAGCTTAGGACAGATAGTAACAGATACGCAGTATTTT. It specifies CASSLGQIVTDTQYF.

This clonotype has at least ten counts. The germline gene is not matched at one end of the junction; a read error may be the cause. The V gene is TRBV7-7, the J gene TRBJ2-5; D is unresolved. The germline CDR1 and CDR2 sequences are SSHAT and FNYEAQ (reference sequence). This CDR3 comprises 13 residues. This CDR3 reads CASSLEFRETQYF. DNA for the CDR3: TGTGCTAGCAGCTTAGAATTCAGAGAGACCCAGTACTTC.

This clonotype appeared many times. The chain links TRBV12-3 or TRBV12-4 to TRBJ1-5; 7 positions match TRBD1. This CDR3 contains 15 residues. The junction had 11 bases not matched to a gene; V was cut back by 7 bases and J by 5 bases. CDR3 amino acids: CASTPGGTVDQPQHF. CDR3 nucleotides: TGTGCCAGCACCCCTGGTGGGACAGTCGATCAGCCCCAGCATTTT.

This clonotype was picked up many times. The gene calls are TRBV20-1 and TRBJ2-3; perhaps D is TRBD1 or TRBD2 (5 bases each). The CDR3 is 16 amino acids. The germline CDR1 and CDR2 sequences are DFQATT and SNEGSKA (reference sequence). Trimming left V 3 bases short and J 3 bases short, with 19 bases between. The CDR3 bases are TGCAGTGCTAGTTGGGCCTCAGGGAGAACGACAGATACGCAGTATTTT. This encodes CSASWASGRTTDTQYF.

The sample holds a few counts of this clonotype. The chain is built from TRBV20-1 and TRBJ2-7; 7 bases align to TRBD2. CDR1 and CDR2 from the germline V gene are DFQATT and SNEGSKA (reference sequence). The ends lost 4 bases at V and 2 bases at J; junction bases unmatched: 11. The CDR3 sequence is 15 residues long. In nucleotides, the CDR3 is TGCAGTGCTACACGCCCAGTGGCGGGAGCCTACGAGCAGTACTTC. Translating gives CSATRPVAGAYEQYF.

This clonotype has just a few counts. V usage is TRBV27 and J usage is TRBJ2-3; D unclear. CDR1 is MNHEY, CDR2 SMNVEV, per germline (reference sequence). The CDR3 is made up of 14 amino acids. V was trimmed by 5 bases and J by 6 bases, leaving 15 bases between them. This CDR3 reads CASSLLRSDDTQYF. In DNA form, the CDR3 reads TGTGCCAGCAGTCTACTAAGGAGCGATGATACGCAGTATTTT.

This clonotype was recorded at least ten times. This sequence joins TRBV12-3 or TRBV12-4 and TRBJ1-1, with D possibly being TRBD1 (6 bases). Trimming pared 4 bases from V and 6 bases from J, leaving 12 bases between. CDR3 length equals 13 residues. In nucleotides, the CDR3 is TGTGCCAGCAGTTCGGACAGACTCCCTGAAGCTTTCTTT. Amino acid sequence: CASSSDRLPEAFF.

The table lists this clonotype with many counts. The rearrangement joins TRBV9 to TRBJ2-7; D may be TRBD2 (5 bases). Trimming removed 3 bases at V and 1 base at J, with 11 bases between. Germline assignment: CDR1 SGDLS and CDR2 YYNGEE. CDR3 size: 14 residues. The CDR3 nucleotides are TGTGCCAGCAGCGCCGGAGGTAGTTCCTACGAGCAGTACTTC. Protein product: CASSAGGSSYEQYF.

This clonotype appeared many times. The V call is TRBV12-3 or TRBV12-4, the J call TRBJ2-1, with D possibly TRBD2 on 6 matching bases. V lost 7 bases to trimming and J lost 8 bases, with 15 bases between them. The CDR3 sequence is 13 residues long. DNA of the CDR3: TGTGCCAGCATCAGCGGGTCCGGCGATGAGCAGTTCTTC. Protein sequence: CASISGSGDEQFF.

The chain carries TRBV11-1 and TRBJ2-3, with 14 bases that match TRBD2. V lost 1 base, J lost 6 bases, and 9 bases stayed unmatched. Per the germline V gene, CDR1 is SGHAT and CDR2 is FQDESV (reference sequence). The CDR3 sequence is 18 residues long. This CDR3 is CASSLGGTSGSSMDTQYF. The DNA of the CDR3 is TGTGCCAGCAGCTTAGGAGGGACTAGCGGGAGTAGTATGGATACGCAGTATTTT.

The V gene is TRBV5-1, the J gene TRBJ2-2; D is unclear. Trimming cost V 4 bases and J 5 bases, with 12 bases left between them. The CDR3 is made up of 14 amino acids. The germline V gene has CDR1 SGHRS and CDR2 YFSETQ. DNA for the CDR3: TGCGCCAGCAGCGTCGCAGGTTCTACCGGGGAGCTGTTTTTT. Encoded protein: CASSVAGSTGELFF.

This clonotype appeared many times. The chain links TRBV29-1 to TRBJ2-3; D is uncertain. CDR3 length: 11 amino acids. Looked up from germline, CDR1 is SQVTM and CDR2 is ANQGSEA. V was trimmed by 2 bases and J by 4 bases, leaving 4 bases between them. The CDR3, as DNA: TGCAGCGTTGAAAGGGCAGATACGCAGTATTTT. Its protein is CSVERADTQYF.

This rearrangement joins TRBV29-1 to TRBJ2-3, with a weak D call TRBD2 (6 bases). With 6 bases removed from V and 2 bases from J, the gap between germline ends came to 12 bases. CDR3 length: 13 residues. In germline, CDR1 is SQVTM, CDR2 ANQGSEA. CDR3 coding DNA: TGCAGCGTCCGGAGGACTACCACAGATACGCAGTATTTT. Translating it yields CSVRRTTTDTQYF.

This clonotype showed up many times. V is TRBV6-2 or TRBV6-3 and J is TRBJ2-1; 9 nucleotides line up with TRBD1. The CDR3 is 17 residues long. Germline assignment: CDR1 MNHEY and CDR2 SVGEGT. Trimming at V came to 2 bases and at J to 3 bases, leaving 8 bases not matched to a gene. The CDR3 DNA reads TGTGCCAGCAGTTACCAAGGACAGGGGAGGGACTACAATGAGCAGTTCTTC. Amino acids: CASSYQGQGRDYNEQFF.